The following is a T cell receptor beta chain sequence with its context. Its specific antigen is unknown. It has no much larger one-base neighbor in the sample; base qualities were not kept. The sequencing machine was an Illumina NovaSeq 6000. cDNA libraries for TCRalpha and TCRbeta were prepared by 5'RACE using constant-segment primers, with sample barcodes and unique molecular identifiers added. Trizol reagent was used to extract RNA from every sample. The libraries were amplified in two PCR steps, and the second step added a second sample barcode and Illumina TruSeq adapters. Libraries were sequenced on an Illumina NovaSeq with 2 x 150 bp paired-end reads. The study's own analysis went as follows. Demultiplexing of reads and collapsing into UMI-guided consensus sequences were performed with migec v1.2.7. With mixcr v2.1.11, UMI consensuses were aligned to TRA and TRB V and J templates and assembled into clonotypes. Clonotypes were classified as expanded or contracted when called significant by both edgeR and NoisET, with noise models trained on biological replicates. For edgeR calls, the cutoffs were a false discovery rate-adjusted p below 0.01 and a log2 fold-change threshold of 1. PCA with hierarchical clustering of max-normalized trajectories of the 1000 most abundant clonotypes was used as exploratory dynamics analysis. Separately sequenced CD4+ and CD8+ repertoires were used to assign a CD4 or CD8 phenotype to each responding clone. In TCRdb, the public reads were trimmed at Q25 with fastp and aligned with MiXCR, with productive beta chains retained. Duplicate CDR3 protein sequences are folded into a single record with the most common DNA and genes. It is TCRdb's table, rather than the study itself, that gives the V and J calls and clone size. This sample has more than 150,000 distinct CDR3 sequences in its table, and over 20% of those were observed once. The ten largest clones add up to 20% to 25% of the sample.

V is reduced by 4 bases and J by 5 bases, leaving a spacing of 10 bases between them. From cysteine to phenylalanine, the CDR3 is 13 amino acids long. Only the CDR3 DNA stays, 39 bases, in frame from base 1. Via the germline V gene (reference sequence), CDR1 is LNHDA and CDR2 SQIVND. Ficoll-Paque density gradient centrifugation was used to isolate PBMCs. These data come from a study of T-cell memory formation after mild COVID-19 (dated by TCRdb to about 2021). For context, the study as a whole: TCR sequence clusters from the two donors were largely donor specific. Longitudinal TCRalpha and TCRbeta repertoire sequencing tracked T-cell clones expanding and contracting after mild COVID-19 in a couple of donors. Two young, previously healthy adult volunteers made up the cohort, one male and one female. Paper-wide results and their limitations: The study covered only a couple of mild cases, and larger cohorts including severe cases with pre-infection samples were considered necessary. Contracting CD4+ clones were found mainly in CM and EM memory subsets, while CD8+ clones were enriched in EMRA. Some responding clones were found in pre-infection memory, which suggests that pre-existing cross-reactive memory T cells took part in the SARS-CoV-2 response. SARS-CoV-2 specificity was not confirmed for the second-wave clones peaking on day 37. Clones contracting from day 15 to 85 had balanced CD4/CD8 phenotypes, while a second wave expanding from day 15 to 37 was biased towards CD4+.

This chain is built from TRBV19 and TRBJ2-3; D gene: possibly TRBD1, on 5 matching bases. The source of this sequence is an adult woman who had mild COVID-19 (a few samples of this study predate the infection). The sample titles of this study are shuffled in the database, so cell type and time point are left out; the donor was told from shared clones. Sequencing used PBMCs or a T cell subset sorted from them (not recorded which). The bases are TGTGCCAGTAGTACAAGGGGTGAAGATACGCAGTATTTT. Translation gives CASSTRGEDTQYF.